What follows are 28 T cell receptor beta chains derived from one specimen sequenced in a study of shared clonotypes between healthy human individuals. Produced via immunoSEQ multiplex PCR; TCRdb's table is partial and in-frame only. The sample has about 680,000 clones, 72% seen once. The sequencing input was memory CD4+ T cells sorted from blood. Subset indicated: CD45RA-negative fraction. The receptors derive from a woman younger than 45 in good health.

This rearrangement joins TRBV27 to TRBJ2-5; 9 bases align to TRBD2. CDR1 and CDR2 from the germline V gene are MNHEY and SMNVEV (reference sequence). The CDR3 extends over 17 amino acids. After removal of 5 bases from V and 4 bases from J, the junction contained 14 bases not matched to a gene. CDR3 amino acids: CASSLIAGVRLGETQYF. For the CDR3, the DNA is TGTGCCAGCAGTCTAATAGCGGGAGTCCGGTTAGGAGAGACCCAGTACTTC.

The chain uses TRBV9 and TRBJ2-1; 10 bases map to TRBD2. Per the germline V gene, CDR1 is SGDLS and CDR2 is YYNGEE. V shed 0 bases and J 8 bases; nucleotides not matched to a gene: 11. This CDR3 is 17 amino acids long. The CDR3 region is CASSVGGGSGRRDEQFF. The CDR3 DNA sequence: TGTGCCAGCAGCGTAGGAGGTGGTAGCGGGAGGAGGGATGAGCAGTTCTTC.

This clone has more than one count but fewer than ten. The J gene is TRBJ1-1, the V gene TRBV4-2; D ambiguous. Germline V lookup: CDR1 LGHNA, CDR2 YNFKEQ. The CDR3 sequence is 15 residues long. V gave up 6 bases and J gave up 4 bases, with 18 bases separating them. CDR3 sequence reads: CASSPMDSSFTEAFF. CDR3 bases: TGTGCCAGCAGTCCGATGGACTCCTCATTCACTGAAGCTTTCTTT.

The chain links TRBV28 to TRBJ1-2, with TRBD1 matching 8 bases. This CDR3 comprises 14 residues. From germline, CDR1 is MDHEN and CDR2 SYDVKM. The ends lost 6 bases at V and 8 bases at J; junction bases unmatched: 11. CDR3 nucleotides: TGTGCCAGCAGCCATCCTCAGGGGGCCGAGGGCTACACCTTC. Amino acid sequence: CASSHPQGAEGYTF.

The V gene is TRBV28, the J gene TRBJ2-5; 8 bases map to TRBD2. Germline CDR1 MDHEN, CDR2 SYDVKM. Trimming took 8 bases from V and 4 from J; bases not matched to a gene: 9. The CDR3 has 14 residues. The CDR3 loop is CASAWRGVRETQYF. Written as DNA, the CDR3 is TGTGCCAGCGCCTGGCGGGGGGTGAGAGAGACCCAGTACTTC.

The V gene is TRBV5-5, the J gene TRBJ2-7; TRBD1 matches 9 bases. V lost 8 bases to trimming and J lost 5 bases; unmatched junction nucleotides: 14. The CDR3 spans 15 residues. Germline lookup yields CDR1 SGHKS and CDR2 YYEKEE (reference sequence). The CDR3 protein is CARSGPRDRVHEQYF. The CDR3 DNA follows: TGTGCCAGAAGTGGTCCCCGGGACAGGGTACACGAGCAGTACTTC.

The chain combines TRBV28 with TRBJ2-5, with D unclear. Trimming removed 3 bases at V and 2 bases at J, with 10 bases between. This CDR3 is built from 14 residues. Germline values: CDR1 MDHEN, CDR2 SYDVKM. The CDR3, as DNA: TGTGCCAGCAGTTTTCCCCCAGGACAAGAGACCCAGTACTTC. Protein sequence: CASSFPPGQETQYF.

V is TRBV28 and J is TRBJ2-1; the D call may be TRBD1 or TRBD2 (6 bases each). The V end lost 10 bases, the J end lost 4 bases, and 23 bases lay between the germline ends. Germline values: CDR1 MDHEN, CDR2 SYDVKM. The CDR3 totals 16 residues. The CDR3 sequence: CAINRGGTRDYNEQFF. The DNA for the CDR3 is TGTGCCATAAACCGAGGCGGGACACGAGATTACAATGAGCAGTTCTTC.

As to this clone: Other DNA sequences in the same sample also yield this CDR3. The chain joins TRBV7-2 to TRBJ1-5, with D possibly matching TRBD1 (5 bases). The V and J ends lost 5 bases and 2 bases respectively, with 13 bases between them. This CDR3 has 15 amino acids. The germline gives CDR1 SGHTA, CDR2 FQGNSA. The CDR3 sequence: CASSLDRDRNQPQHF. The DNA for the CDR3 is TGTGCCAGCAGCCTTGACCGGGACCGCAATCAGCCCCAGCATTTT.

Details on this clone: Different DNA sequences within this sample yield the same CDR3. The genes are TRBV5-1 and TRBJ1-4, with TRBD1 matching over 7 bases. This CDR3 comprises 13 residues. Germline V lookup: CDR1 SGHRS, CDR2 YFSETQ. The V and J ends lost 5 bases and 6 bases, in that order; junction bases with no gene match: 4. The CDR3 is CASSPGQDEKLFF. CDR3 in DNA: TGCGCCAGCAGTCCAGGACAGGATGAAAAACTGTTTTTT.

The chain has TRBV6-1 and TRBJ1-3; no reliable D call. This CDR3 contains 15 residues. The germline V and J ends were trimmed by 4 bases and 0 bases, with 10 bases remaining between them. The germline gives CDR1 MNHNS, CDR2 SASEGT. The CDR3 loop is CASSAEAFSGNTIYF. The CDR3 nucleotides are TGTGCCAGCAGTGCTGAGGCTTTCTCTGGAAACACCATATATTTT.

The chain recombines TRBV5-1 with TRBJ2-2, with D possibly matching TRBD1 (5 bases). Trimming removed 5 bases from V and 1 base from J, with 9 bases in between. Germline V gives CDR1 SGHRS, CDR2 YFSETQ. This CDR3 contains 14 residues. The CDR3, as DNA: TGCGCCAGCAGGCCTCAGGGGAACACCGGGGAGCTGTTTTTT. Translation: CASRPQGNTGELFF.

This rearrangement joins TRBV5-1 to TRBJ2-3; D is uncertain. Germline V gene sequence: CDR1 SGHRS, CDR2 YFSETQ. V gave up 6 bases and J gave up 5 bases, with 16 bases separating them. This CDR3 has 14 amino acids. The CDR3 spells CASTDVGPGDTQYF. The CDR3 DNA reads as TGCGCCAGCACAGACGTCGGCCCGGGAGATACGCAGTATTTT. Looking up the rest from reference TRBV5-1 and TRBJ2-3 gives the full variable domain: KAGVTQTPRYLIKTRGQQVTLSCSPISGHRSVSWYQQTPGQGLQFLFEYFSETQRNKGNFPGRFSGRQFSNSRSEMNVSTLELGDSALYLCASTDVGPGDTQYFGPGTRLTVL.

The V call is TRBV28, the J call TRBJ1-3; TRBD1 aligns across 10 bases. Trimming cost V 5 bases and J 3 bases; bases outside gene matches: 7. The CDR3 covers 16 residues. Germline CDR1 MDHEN, CDR2 SYDVKM. The CDR3 nucleotides read TGTGCCAGCAGTCCCGGGGACAGGGGACTTGGAAACACCATATATTTT. This sequence encodes CASSPGDRGLGNTIYF.

The rearrangement uses TRBV19 and TRBJ2-7, with TRBD1 matching over 9 bases. Trimming removed 6 bases from V and 4 bases from J; junction bases left unmatched: 13. The CDR3 spans 16 residues. Germline CDR1 is LNHDA and CDR2 is SQIVND (reference sequence). DNA for the CDR3: TGTGCCAGTAGCACCCAAGGACAGGGGATTGATTACGAGCAGTACTTC. Its protein product is CASSTQGQGIDYEQYF.

This sequence joins TRBV7-6 and TRBJ2-1, with TRBD2 matching over 9 bases. Germline V lookup: CDR1 SGHVS, CDR2 FNYEAQ. This CDR3 has 15 amino acids. V gave up 5 bases and J gave up 4 bases; unmatched junction bases: 6. The CDR3 loop is CASSPSGNVYNEQFF. In nucleotides, the CDR3 is TGTGCCAGCAGCCCTAGCGGGAACGTATACAATGAGCAGTTCTTC. Based on the CDR3 plus reference TRBV7-6 and TRBJ2-1, the full variable domain is GAGVSQSPRYKVTKRGQDVALRCDPISGHVSLYWYRQALGQGPEFLTYFNYEAQQDKSGLPNDRFSAERPEGSISTLTIQRTEQRDSAMYRCASSPSGNVYNEQFFGPGTRLTVL.

This clone turned up a few times. The chain uses TRBV10-3 and TRBJ2-1; D is uncertain. The V end lost 6 bases, the J end lost 2 bases, and 11 bases lay between the germline ends. The CDR3 spans 14 residues. Germline V gene sequence: CDR1 ENHRY, CDR2 SYGVKD. As DNA, the CDR3 is TGTGCCATCAGAGGGCAGAGCACCTACAATGAGCAGTTCTTC. It translates to CAIRGQSTYNEQFF.

This chain links TRBV11-2 with TRBJ1-1; D remains ambiguous. Trimming took off 4 bases at V and 2 bases at J, with 20 bases between the two ends. Looked up from germline, CDR1 is SGHAT and CDR2 is FQNNGV. The CDR3 totals 17 residues. This CDR3 reads CASSSPLVAGINTEAFF. The CDR3 DNA follows: TGTGCCAGCAGCTCCCCCTTGGTGGCGGGGATAAACACTGAAGCTTTCTTT.

The chain employs TRBV2 and TRBJ2-1; D not resolved. This CDR3 region has 14 residues. The germline CDR1 and CDR2 sequences are SNHLY and FYNNEI. V gave up 6 bases and J gave up 0 bases, with 9 bases separating them. The CDR3 coding sequence is TGTGCCAGCAGACCAGTCCGCTCCTACAATGAGCAGTTCTTC. It yields the protein CASRPVRSYNEQFF.

The chain uses TRBV5-1 and TRBJ2-3; 10 bases match TRBD2. Germline-derived CDR1 and CDR2 are SGHRS and YFSETQ. The V and J ends lost 1 base and 1 base, in that order; junction bases with no gene match: 3. The CDR3 totals 16 residues. DNA for the CDR3: TGCGCCAGCAGCTTGAGAACTAGCGGGGGCACAGATACGCAGTATTTT. This encodes CASSLRTSGGTDTQYF.

This chain connects TRBV5-4 to TRBJ2-1, with D perhaps matching TRBD1 (6 bases). V was cut by 4 bases and J by 6 bases, with 14 bases left in between. The CDR3 is 14 amino acids. CDR1 SGHNT and CDR2 YYREEE come from the germline V gene (reference sequence). This CDR3 is CASSLPTGPNEQFF. In nucleotides, the CDR3 is TGTGCCAGCAGCCTACCTACAGGGCCCAATGAGCAGTTCTTC.

The chain carries TRBV18 and TRBJ2-7; D is ambiguous. Germline-derived CDR1 and CDR2 are KGHSH and LQKENI. V lost 5 bases and J 6 bases, leaving 11 bases between the germline ends. The CDR3 spans 12 residues. Written as DNA, the CDR3 is TGTGCCAGCTCATCCGGGCCCCTCGAGCAGTACTTC. Translation gives CASSSGPLEQYF. The full variable domain, rest sourced from reference TRBV18 and TRBJ2-7, is NAGVMQNPRHLVRRRGQEARLRCSPMKGHSHVYWYRQLPEEGLKFMVYLQKENIIDESGMPKERFSAEFPKEGPSILRIQQVVRGDSAAYFCASSSGPLEQYFGPGTRLTVT.

V usage is TRBV19 and J usage is TRBJ2-2; TRBD2 matches at 8 bases. This CDR3 contains 16 residues. The germline V gene encodes CDR1 LNHDA and CDR2 SQIVND (reference sequence). Trimming removed 6 bases from V and 2 bases from J; junction bases left unmatched: 8. CDR3 in amino acids: CASSVLAGLNTGELFF. The CDR3 DNA reads as TGTGCCAGTAGCGTCTTAGCGGGGCTAAACACCGGGGAGCTGTTTTTT. The whole variable domain, filled in from reference TRBV19 and TRBJ2-2, reads DGGITQSPKYLFRKEGQNVTLSCEQNLNHDAMYWYRQDPGQGLRLIYYSQIVNDFQKGDIAEGYSVSREKKESFPLTVTSAQKNPTAFYLCASSVLAGLNTGELFFGEGSRLTVL.

The chain couples TRBV2 to TRBJ2-7; 7 nucleotides agree with TRBD2. The CDR3 has 14 amino acids. Germline V gene data show CDR1 as SNHLY and CDR2 as FYNNEI. V lost 2 bases and J lost 4; bases outside the gene matches: 5. The CDR3 protein is CASSERGGPYEQYF. The CDR3, as DNA: TGTGCCAGCAGTGAAAGGGGAGGGCCGTACGAGCAGTACTTC. Supplemented by reference TRBV2 and TRBJ2-7, the full variable domain reads EPEVTQTPSHQVTQMGQEVILRCVPISNHLYFYWYRQILGQKVEFLVSFYNNEISEKSEIFDDQFSVERPDGSNFTLKIRSTKLEDSAMYFCASSERGGPYEQYFGPGTRLTVT.

The V call is TRBV6-5, the J call TRBJ1-2, with D possibly TRBD1 on 6 matching bases. Trimming left V 7 bases short and J 8 bases short, with 20 bases between. The CDR3 consists of 14 residues. Germline V CDR1 and CDR2: MNHEY, SVGAGI. The CDR3 sequence: CASTAGGGVGGYTF. CDR3 bases: TGTGCCAGCACCGCCGGAGGGGGGGTAGGGGGCTACACCTTC.

The chain has TRBV6-5 and TRBJ1-2; 9 nucleotides line up with TRBD1. The CDR3 is 15 amino acids. J lost 8 bases, V lost 2 bases, and 9 bases had no gene match. The germline gives CDR1 MNHEY, CDR2 SVGAGI. CDR3 loop: CASSYVDRGRGGYTF. The CDR3 nucleotides are TGTGCCAGCAGTTACGTAGACAGGGGGAGAGGCGGCTACACCTTC.

Remarks on this clone: With only one base between it and a far larger clone, this is likely a read error. The rearrangement links TRBV6-6 to TRBJ2-7; D is undetermined. The CDR3 extends over 15 amino acids. Germline lookup yields CDR1 MNHNY and CDR2 SVGAGI (reference sequence). Here the CDR3 reads CTSSYTHSVTYEQYF. The DNA of the CDR3 is TGTACCAGCAGTTACACCCATTCGGTAACCTACGAGCAGTACTTC.

Only one count was recorded for this clone. V usage is TRBV19 and J usage is TRBJ2-5, with TRBD2 matching over 9 bases. This CDR3 contains 17 residues. V lost 3 bases and J lost 5; bases outside the gene matches: 13. Germline V gene sequence: CDR1 LNHDA, CDR2 SQIVND (reference sequence). Here the CDR3 DNA reads TGTGCCAGTAGTATCGGTGTCGGGCGGGAGGGCCGGGAGACCCAGTACTTC. Encoded protein: CASSIGVGREGRETQYF.